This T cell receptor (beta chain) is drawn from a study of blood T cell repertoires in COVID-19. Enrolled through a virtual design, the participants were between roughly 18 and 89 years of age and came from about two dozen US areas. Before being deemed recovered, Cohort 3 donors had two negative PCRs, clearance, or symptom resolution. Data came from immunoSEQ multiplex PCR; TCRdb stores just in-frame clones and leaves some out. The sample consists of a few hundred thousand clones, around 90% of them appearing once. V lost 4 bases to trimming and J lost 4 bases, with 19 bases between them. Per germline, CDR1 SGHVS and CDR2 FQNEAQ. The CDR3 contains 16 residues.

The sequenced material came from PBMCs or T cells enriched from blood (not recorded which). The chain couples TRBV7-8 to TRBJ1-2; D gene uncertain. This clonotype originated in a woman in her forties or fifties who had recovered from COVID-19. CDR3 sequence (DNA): TGTGCCAGCAGCTCCCACCCGCGGGCGACTGGCTATGGCTACACCTTC. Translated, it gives CASSSHPRATGYGYTF.